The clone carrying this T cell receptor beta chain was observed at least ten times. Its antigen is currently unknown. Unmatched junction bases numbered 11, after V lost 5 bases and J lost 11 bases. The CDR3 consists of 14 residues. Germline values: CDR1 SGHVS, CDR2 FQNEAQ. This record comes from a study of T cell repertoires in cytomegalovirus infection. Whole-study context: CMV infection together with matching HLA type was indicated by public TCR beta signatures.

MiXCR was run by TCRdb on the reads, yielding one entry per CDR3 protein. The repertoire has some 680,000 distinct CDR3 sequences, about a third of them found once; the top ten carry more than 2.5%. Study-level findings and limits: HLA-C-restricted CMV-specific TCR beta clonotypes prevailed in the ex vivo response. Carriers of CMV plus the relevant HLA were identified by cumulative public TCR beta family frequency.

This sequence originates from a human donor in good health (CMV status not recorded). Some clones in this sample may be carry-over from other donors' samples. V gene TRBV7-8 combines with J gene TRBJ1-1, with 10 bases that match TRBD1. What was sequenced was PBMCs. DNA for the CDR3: TGTGCCAGCAGCAGAACGGACAGGGGGGTGTCGGCTTTCTTT. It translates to CASSRTDRGVSAFF. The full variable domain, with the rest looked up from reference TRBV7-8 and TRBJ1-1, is GAGVSQSPRYKVAKRGQDVALRCDPISGHVSLFWYQQALGQGPEFLTYFQNEAQLDKSGLPSDRFFAERPEGSVSTLKIQRTQQEDSAVYLCASSRTDRGVSAFFGQGTRLTVV.